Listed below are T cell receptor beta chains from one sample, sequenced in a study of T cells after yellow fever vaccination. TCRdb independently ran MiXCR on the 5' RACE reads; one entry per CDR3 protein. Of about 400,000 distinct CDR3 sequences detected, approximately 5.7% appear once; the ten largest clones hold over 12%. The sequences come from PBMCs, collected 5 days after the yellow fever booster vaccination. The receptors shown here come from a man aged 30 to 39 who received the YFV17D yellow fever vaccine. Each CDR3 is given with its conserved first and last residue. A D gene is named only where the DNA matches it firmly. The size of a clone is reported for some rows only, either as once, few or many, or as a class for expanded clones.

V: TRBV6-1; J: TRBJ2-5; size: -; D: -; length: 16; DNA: TGTGCCAGCAGCCTGGTGGGCGGACCGTCCCAAGAGACCCAGTACTTC; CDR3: CASSLVGGPSQETQYF
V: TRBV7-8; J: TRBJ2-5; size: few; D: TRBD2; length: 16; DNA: TGTGCCAGCAGCGGTAGACTAGCGGGAAACCAAGAGACCCAGTACTTC; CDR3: CASSGRLAGNQETQYF
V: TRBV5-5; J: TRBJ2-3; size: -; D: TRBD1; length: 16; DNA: TGTGCCAGCAGCTTGCCTGGCCAGGGGGCGGCAGATACGCAGTATTTT; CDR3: CASSLPGQGAADTQYF
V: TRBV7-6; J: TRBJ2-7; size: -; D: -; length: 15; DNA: TGTGCCAGCAGCCCTAGGGTAGCGGATCCATACGAGCAGTACTTC; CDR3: CASSPRVADPYEQYF
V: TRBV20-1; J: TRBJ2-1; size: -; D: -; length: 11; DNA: TGCAGTGCTACCCCGGCGGATGGACAGTTCTTC; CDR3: CSATPADGQFF
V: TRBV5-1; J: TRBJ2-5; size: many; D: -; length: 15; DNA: TGCGCCAGCAGCTCCGGGCCTATGGGACAAGAGACCCAGTACTTC; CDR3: CASSSGPMGQETQYF
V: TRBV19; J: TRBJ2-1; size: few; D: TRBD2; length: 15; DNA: TGTGCCAGTAGTCCCCTAGCGGGAGCCACCGATGAGCAGTTCTTC; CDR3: CASSPLAGATDEQFF
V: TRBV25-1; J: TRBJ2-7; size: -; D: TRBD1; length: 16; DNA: TGTGCCAGCAGCCCGCAAAACAGGGGGCTCTTCGACGAGCAGTACTTC; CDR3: CASSPQNRGLFDEQYF
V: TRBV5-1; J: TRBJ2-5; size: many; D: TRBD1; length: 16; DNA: TGCGCCAGCAGCTTGGACCCCAAAACAGGGGAAGGGACCCAGTACTTC; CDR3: CASSLDPKTGEGTQYF
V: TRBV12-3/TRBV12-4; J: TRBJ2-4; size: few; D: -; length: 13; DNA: TGTGCCAGCAGTCTCCGGGACCCAGCTATTCAGTACTTC; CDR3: CASSLRDPAIQYF
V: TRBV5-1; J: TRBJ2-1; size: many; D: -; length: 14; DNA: TGCGCCAGCAGCTTGGATAACCCCCCCAATGAGCAGTTCTTC; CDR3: CASSLDNPPNEQFF
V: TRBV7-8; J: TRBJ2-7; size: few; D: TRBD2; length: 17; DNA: TGTGCCAGCAGCTTTGGGACTAGCGGGAGTGGGTCCTACGAGCAGTACTTC; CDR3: CASSFGTSGSGSYEQYF
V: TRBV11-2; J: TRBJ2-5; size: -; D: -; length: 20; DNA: TGTGCCAGCAGCTTAAGAGAAGGAGGTAGGGCGGAGGCCGGCCAAGAGACCCAGTACTTC; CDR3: CASSLREGGRAEAGQETQYF
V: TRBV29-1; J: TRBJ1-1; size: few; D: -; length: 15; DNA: TGCAGCGTTGAAAAAAAACTGACAGTAAGTTCAGGAGCTTTCTTT; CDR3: CSVEKKLTVSSGAFF
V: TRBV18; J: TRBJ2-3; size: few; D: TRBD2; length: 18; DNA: TGTGCCAGCTCACCGCCGGGACTAGCGGGAGGGTCAGCAGATACGCAGTATTTT; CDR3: CASSPPGLAGGSADTQYF
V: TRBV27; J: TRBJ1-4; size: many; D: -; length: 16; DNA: TGTGCCAGCAGTTTATCTTTTTCAGATCCGGATGAAAAACTGTTTTTT; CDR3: CASSLSFSDPDEKLFF
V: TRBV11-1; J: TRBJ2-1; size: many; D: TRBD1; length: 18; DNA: TGTGCCAGCAGGGCCCGGGACAGGGACTCCAAAGTCTACAATGAGCAGTTCTTC; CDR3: CASRARDRDSKVYNEQFF
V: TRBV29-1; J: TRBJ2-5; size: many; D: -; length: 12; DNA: TGCAGCGTTCCCCGAGGGGTAGAGACCCAGTACTTC; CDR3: CSVPRGVETQYF
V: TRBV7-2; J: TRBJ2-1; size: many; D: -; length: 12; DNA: TGTGCCAGCAGCTTATCGACTAGTCACAAGTTCTTC; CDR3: CASSLSTSHKFF
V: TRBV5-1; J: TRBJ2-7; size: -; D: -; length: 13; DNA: TGCGCCAACAGCTCAACACTCAGCTACGAGCAGTACTTC; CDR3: CANSSTLSYEQYF
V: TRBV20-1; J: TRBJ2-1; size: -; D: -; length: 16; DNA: TGCAGTGCTAGAGATCTAAGTCTAGCGTACAACAATGAGCAGTTCTTC; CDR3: CSARDLSLAYNNEQFF
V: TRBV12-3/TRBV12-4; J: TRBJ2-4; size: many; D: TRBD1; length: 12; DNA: TGTGCCAGCAGGGTGGGACAGGCGATTCAGTACTTC; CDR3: CASRVGQAIQYF
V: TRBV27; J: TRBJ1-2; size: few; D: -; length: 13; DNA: TGTGCCAGCAGGGATTTTGGGCCCCGGGGCTACACCTTC; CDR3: CASRDFGPRGYTF
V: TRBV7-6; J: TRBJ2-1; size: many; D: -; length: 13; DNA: TGTGCCAGCTCTCGACCTACGCTGAGTGAGCAGTTCTTC; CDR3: CASSRPTLSEQFF
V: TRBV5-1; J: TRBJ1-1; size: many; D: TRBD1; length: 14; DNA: TGCGCCAGCAGCCCCCCGGACAGGGACACTGAAGCTTTCTTT; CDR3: CASSPPDRDTEAFF
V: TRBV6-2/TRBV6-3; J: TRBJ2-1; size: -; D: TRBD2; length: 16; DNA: TGTGCCAGCAGTTACTCAGGGACTAGCCGGTACAATGAGCAGTTCTTC; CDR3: CASSYSGTSRYNEQFF
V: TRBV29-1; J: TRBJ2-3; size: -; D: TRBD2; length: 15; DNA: TGCAGCGTTGAAGGTAGCGGGGGATACACAGATACGCAGTATTTT; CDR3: CSVEGSGGYTDTQYF
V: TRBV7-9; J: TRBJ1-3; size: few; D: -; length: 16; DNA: TGTGCCAGCAGCTTCCTGGACATCGACTCTGGAAACACCATATATTTT; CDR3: CASSFLDIDSGNTIYF
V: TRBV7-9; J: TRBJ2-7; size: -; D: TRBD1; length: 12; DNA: TGTGCCAGCAGCACCGACAGGGGCGAGCAGTACTTC; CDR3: CASSTDRGEQYF
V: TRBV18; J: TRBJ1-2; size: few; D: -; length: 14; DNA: TGTGCCAGCTCACCACCGAGCGGTAACTATGGCTACACCTTC; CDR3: CASSPPSGNYGYTF
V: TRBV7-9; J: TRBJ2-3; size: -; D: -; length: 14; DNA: TGTGCCAGCAGGAGGATAGCCACTACTGATACGCAGTATTTT; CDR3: CASRRIATTDTQYF
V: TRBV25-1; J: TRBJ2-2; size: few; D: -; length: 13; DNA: TGTGCCAGCAGTGAAGATAGTACCGGGGAGCTGTTTTTT; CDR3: CASSEDSTGELFF
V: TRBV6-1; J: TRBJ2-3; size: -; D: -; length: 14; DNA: TGTGCCAGCAGACCGGAATTGGGCACAGATACGCAGTATTTT; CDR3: CASRPELGTDTQYF
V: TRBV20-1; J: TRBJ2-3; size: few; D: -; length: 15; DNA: TGCAGTGCTGTCCCCCGAGCGACTAGCACAGATACGCAGTATTTT; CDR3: CSAVPRATSTDTQYF
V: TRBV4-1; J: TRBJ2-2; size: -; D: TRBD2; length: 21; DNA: TGCGCCAGCAGCCAAGCGTTGGCAGAGGGACTAGCGGTTGGTTTCACCGGGGAGCTGTTTTTT; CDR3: CASSQALAEGLAVGFTGELFF
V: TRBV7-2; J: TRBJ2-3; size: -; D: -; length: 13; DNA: TGTGCCAGCATGGTCCGGAGGATAGATACGCAGTATTTT; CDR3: CASMVRRIDTQYF
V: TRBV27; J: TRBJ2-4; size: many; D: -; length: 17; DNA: TGTGCCAGCAGTTTATCGTTAGGGGTGGCGGCCAAAAACATTCAGTACTTC; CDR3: CASSLSLGVAAKNIQYF
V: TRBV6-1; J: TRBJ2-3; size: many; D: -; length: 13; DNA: TGTGCCAGCAAACAGAAACGCACAGATACGCAGTATTTT; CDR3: CASKQKRTDTQYF
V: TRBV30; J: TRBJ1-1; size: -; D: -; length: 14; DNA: TGTGCCTGGAGTGACCCAGGGGCAAACACTGAAGCTTTCTTT; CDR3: CAWSDPGANTEAFF
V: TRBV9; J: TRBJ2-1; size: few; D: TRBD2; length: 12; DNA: TGTGCCAGCAGCGTAGGGGGGGGTGAGCAGTTCTTC; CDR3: CASSVGGGEQFF
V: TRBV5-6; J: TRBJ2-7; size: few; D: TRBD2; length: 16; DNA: TGTGCCAGCAGCCCGGGCCCAGCGGGGAGCTCCTACGAGCAGTACTTC; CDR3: CASSPGPAGSSYEQYF
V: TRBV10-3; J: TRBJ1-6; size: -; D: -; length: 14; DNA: TGTGCCATCAGTGATCGAGAGAACGAGGGACCCCTCCACTTT; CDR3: CAISDRENEGPLHF
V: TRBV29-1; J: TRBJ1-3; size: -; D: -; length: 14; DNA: TGCAGCGCAGCGGACGGGGCCTCTGGAAACACCATATATTTT; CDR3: CSAADGASGNTIYF
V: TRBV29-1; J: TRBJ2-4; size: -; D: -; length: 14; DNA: TGCAGCGTTGTCCGGGCGATGGGCAAAAACATTCAGTACTTC; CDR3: CSVVRAMGKNIQYF
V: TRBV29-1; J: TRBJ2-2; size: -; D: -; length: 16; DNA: TGCAGCGTTGAAACCCGTCTCCCAGGGAACACCGGGGAGCTGTTTTTT; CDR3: CSVETRLPGNTGELFF
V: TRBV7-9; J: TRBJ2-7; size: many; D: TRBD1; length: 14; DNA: TGTGCCAGCGGCGCAAGGACAGGGACCTACGAGCAGTACTTC; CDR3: CASGARTGTYEQYF
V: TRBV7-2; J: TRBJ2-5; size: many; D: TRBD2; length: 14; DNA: TGTGCCAGCACCTGGGAGCGGGAGGGAGAGACCCAGTACTTC; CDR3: CASTWEREGETQYF
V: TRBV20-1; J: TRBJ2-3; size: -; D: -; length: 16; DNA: TGCAGTGCTAGAGTGAAATTTGGAGTAGGAACAGATACGCAGTATTTT; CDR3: CSARVKFGVGTDTQYF
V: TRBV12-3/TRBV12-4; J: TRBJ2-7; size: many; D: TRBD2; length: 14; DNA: TGTGCCAGCAGATTTAGCGGGAGTCGGTACGAGCAGTACTTC; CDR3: CASRFSGSRYEQYF
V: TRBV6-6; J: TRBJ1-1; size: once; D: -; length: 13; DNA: TGTGCCAGCAGTTTACTGGAGGACACTGAAGCTTTCTTT; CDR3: CASSLLEDTEAFF
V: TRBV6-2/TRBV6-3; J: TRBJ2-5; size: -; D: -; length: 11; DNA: TGTGCCACAGCACGAAGTGAGACCCAGTACTTC; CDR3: CATARSETQYF
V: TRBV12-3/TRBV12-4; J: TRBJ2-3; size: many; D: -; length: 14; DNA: TGTGCCAGCAGTTTATCTGCTAGCACAGATACGCAGTATTTT; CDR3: CASSLSASTDTQYF
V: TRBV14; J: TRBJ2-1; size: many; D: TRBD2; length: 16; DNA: TGTGCCAGCAGCCACAGACTAGCGGGAAACTACAATGAGCAGTTCTTC; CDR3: CASSHRLAGNYNEQFF
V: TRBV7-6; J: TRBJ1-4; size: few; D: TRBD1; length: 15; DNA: TGTGCCAGCAGCTTCGGGGGACAGGGAGGTGAAAAACTGTTTTTT; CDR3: CASSFGGQGGEKLFF
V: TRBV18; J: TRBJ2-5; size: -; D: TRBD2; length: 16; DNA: TGTGCCAGCTCACCCAGGACTAGCGGGGTCACGGAGACCCAGTACTTC; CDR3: CASSPRTSGVTETQYF
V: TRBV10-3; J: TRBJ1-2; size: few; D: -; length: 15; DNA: TGTGCCATCAGTGAATCGGGGGGGACACTCTATGGCTACACCTTC; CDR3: CAISESGGTLYGYTF
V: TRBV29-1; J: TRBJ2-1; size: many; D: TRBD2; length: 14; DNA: TGCAGCGTTTTGGGGACTAGCGGATACAATGAGCAGTTCTTC; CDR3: CSVLGTSGYNEQFF
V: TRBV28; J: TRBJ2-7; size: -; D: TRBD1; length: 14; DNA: TGTGCCAGCAGTTCGAACAGGGGGCGCGACGAGCAGTACTTC; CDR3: CASSSNRGRDEQYF
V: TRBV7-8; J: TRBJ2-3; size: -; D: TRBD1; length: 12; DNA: TGTGCCAGCTCCGAAGTGGGACAGGGACAGTATTTT; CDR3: CASSEVGQGQYF
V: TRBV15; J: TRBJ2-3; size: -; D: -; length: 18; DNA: TGTGCCACCAGCAGCCGGCTCAGGGGTCTAGTATTCTCAGATACGCAGTATTTT; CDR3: CATSSRLRGLVFSDTQYF